The sequence of this T cell receptor beta chain was determined in a study of identical twins. Only healthy Caucasians were enrolled as donors. Remarks on this clonotype: What it binds is not known.

General study results and limits: Invariant MAIT and iNKT cells could partly confound zero-insertion analyses. Low generation probability was overrepresented in out-of-frame alpha sequences shared by twins.

Germline CDR1 and CDR2: LGHNA and YSLEER. This CDR3 region has 13 residues. Deletions cut 1 base from V and 5 bases from J, with 6 bases between. Addition of a universal primer site occurred through template switching, and cDNA carried unique molecular identifiers. MiXCR, run by TCRdb on the 5' RACE reads, gives a single entry per CDR3 protein. The sample shows hundreds of thousands of distinct CDR3 sequences, approximately 6% of them seen only once. The V call is TRBV4-3, the J call TRBJ2-1; D unresolved. Material: naive T cells sorted from blood. This clonotype was obtained from a man aged 18 to 30 in good health. As DNA, the CDR3 is TGCGCCAGCAGCCAAGGGTATGACAATGAGCAGTTCTTC. This codes for CASSQGYDNEQFF.